The next 13 T cell receptor beta chains were all read from a single sample in a study of T cell responses to AZD1222 COVID-19 vaccine. Sequenced by immunoSEQ multiplex PCR; TCRdb stores in-frame clones only, minus some. The table has 150,000 to 200,000 clones, about 92% seen once. The material was peripheral blood, obtained on day 0 of AZD1222 vaccination. The receptors originated from an adult in good health.

V gene TRBV12-3 or TRBV12-4 combines with J gene TRBJ1-2; D uncertain. The length of the CDR3 is 13 residues. Trimming removed 6 bases at V and 1 base at J, with 9 bases between. The CDR3 region is CASSGSDNYGYTF. The CDR3 DNA reads TGTGCCAGCAGCGGCAGTGATAACTATGGCTACACCTTC.

The chain combines TRBV5-4 with TRBJ1-6; D is ambiguous. Germline V lookup: CDR1 SGHNT, CDR2 YYREEE (reference sequence). Trimming left V 1 base short and J 5 bases short, with 7 bases between. The CDR3 spans 14 residues. CDR3 sequence reads: CASSLSADNSPLHF. The CDR3 DNA follows: TGTGCCAGCAGCTTGTCGGCAGATAATTCACCCCTCCACTTT.

The rearrangement uses TRBV14 and TRBJ1-2; D not certain. Trimming pared 1 base from V and 4 bases from J, leaving 13 bases between. CDR3 length: 15 residues. Germline CDR1 reads SGHDN; CDR2 reads FVKESK. The CDR3 nucleotides are TGTGCCAGCAGCCAAGTTAATAAGCAACTCTATGGCTACACCTTC. Its translation is CASSQVNKQLYGYTF.

CDR3: CASSVDRDFSTEAFF. In DNA, the CDR3 is TGTGCCAGTAGTGTCGACAGGGATTTTAGCACTGAAGCTTTCTTT. The rearrangement uses TRBV19 and TRBJ1-1; 7 bases fit TRBD1. Trimming cost V 5 bases and J 4 bases; bases outside gene matches: 10. The CDR3 contains 15 residues. The germline gives CDR1 LNHDA, CDR2 SQIVND (reference sequence).

Comments on this clone: This same CDR3 is encoded by further DNA sequences in the sample. This chain uses TRBV6-5 with TRBJ2-7; 8 nucleotides match TRBD1. The germline V gene encodes CDR1 MNHEY and CDR2 SVGAGI. The CDR3 extends over 12 amino acids. V was pared by 6 bases and J by 2 bases, with 0 bases of the junction left unmatched. The CDR3 loop reads CASRGQAYEQYF. The CDR3, as DNA: TGTGCCAGCAGGGGACAGGCCTACGAGCAGTACTTC.

J is TRBJ1-2 and V is TRBV13; the D is unclear. The V end lost 0 bases, the J end lost 6 bases, and 20 bases lay between the germline ends. CDR3 length: 17 residues. Germline CDR1 reads PRHDT; CDR2 reads FYEKMQ (reference sequence). CDR3 amino acids: CASSLGLSVRSLDGYTF. The CDR3 nucleotides read TGTGCCAGCAGCTTAGGCCTTAGTGTCAGGTCTTTGGATGGCTACACCTTC.

The chain uses TRBV5-4 and TRBJ2-3; 8 positions match TRBD2. The J segment lost 2 bases and the V segment lost 3 bases, leaving 11 bases of the junction unmatched. CDR1 is SGHNT, CDR2 YYREEE, per germline (reference sequence). The CDR3 length is 17 residues. The CDR3 loop is CASSWEGGSGATDTQYF. CDR3 bases: TGTGCCAGCAGCTGGGAGGGCGGTAGCGGGGCCACAGATACGCAGTATTTT.

J is TRBJ1-2 and V is TRBV29-1, with TRBD1 identical over 7 bases. The CDR3 has 13 residues. Trimming removed 6 bases from V and 8 bases from J; junction bases left unmatched: 12. Looked up from germline, CDR1 is SQVTM and CDR2 is ANQGSEA. The CDR3 sequence: CSVLMTGIYGYTF. As DNA, the CDR3 is TGCAGCGTCCTTATGACAGGGATTTACGGCTACACCTTC.

The CDR3 nucleotides read TGTGCCAGCAGCGACCGACTAGCGGGAGTGAGCCCTCCGCGGGAGCAGTTCTTC. This gives the protein CASSDRLAGVSPPREQFF. This rearrangement joins TRBV5-4 to TRBJ2-1; 12 bases map to TRBD2. The germline V gene encodes CDR1 SGHNT and CDR2 YYREEE (reference sequence). The V gene end was trimmed by 4 bases and the J gene end by 10 bases; junction bases not matched to a gene: 18. The CDR3 spans 18 residues.

V gene TRBV7-2 combines with J gene TRBJ1-5, with TRBD1 matching over 9 bases. Germline V gene data show CDR1 as SGHTA and CDR2 as FQGNSA. CDR3 length: 15 residues. Germline trimming cut 3 bases from V and 7 bases from J; bases unmatched to any gene: 7. CDR3 bases: TGTGCCAGCAGCTTCGGGGACAGGGTTCTACAGCCCCAGCATTTT. This sequence encodes CASSFGDRVLQPQHF. Variable domain in full (rest from reference TRBV7-2 and TRBJ1-5): GAGVSQSPSNKVTEKGKDVELRCDPISGHTALYWYRQSLGQGLEFLIYFQGNSAPDKSGLPSDRFSAERTGGSVSTLTIQRTQQEDSAVYLCASSFGDRVLQPQHFGDGTRLSIL.

The rearrangement uses TRBV5-6 and TRBJ1-2, with D maybe TRBD1 (6 bases). CDR3 length: 14 amino acids. Trimming took 4 bases from V and 4 from J, leaving 14 bases between them. Germline values: CDR1 SGHDT, CDR2 YYEEEE. Here the CDR3 reads CASSLDGTLYGYTF. In nucleotides, the CDR3 is TGTGCCAGCAGCCTAGACGGGACACTCTATGGCTACACCTTC.

The gene calls are TRBV19 and TRBJ1-1; D is uncertain. CDR1 LNHDA and CDR2 SQIVND come from the germline V gene (reference sequence). V was trimmed by 3 bases and J by 0 bases, leaving 5 bases between them. The CDR3 is made up of 13 amino acids. Here the CDR3 reads CASSMGMNTEAFF. CDR3 in DNA: TGTGCCAGTAGTATGGGGATGAACACTGAAGCTTTCTTT.

The chain employs TRBV30 and TRBJ1-6; no clear D. Germline V gene lookup returns CDR1 GTSNPN and CDR2 SVGIG (reference sequence). V lost 0 bases, J lost 8 bases, and 5 bases lay in between. There are 12 residues in the CDR3. The CDR3 sequence: CAWSVPYSPLHF. For the CDR3, the DNA is TGTGCCTGGAGTGTCCCATATTCACCCCTCCACTTT.